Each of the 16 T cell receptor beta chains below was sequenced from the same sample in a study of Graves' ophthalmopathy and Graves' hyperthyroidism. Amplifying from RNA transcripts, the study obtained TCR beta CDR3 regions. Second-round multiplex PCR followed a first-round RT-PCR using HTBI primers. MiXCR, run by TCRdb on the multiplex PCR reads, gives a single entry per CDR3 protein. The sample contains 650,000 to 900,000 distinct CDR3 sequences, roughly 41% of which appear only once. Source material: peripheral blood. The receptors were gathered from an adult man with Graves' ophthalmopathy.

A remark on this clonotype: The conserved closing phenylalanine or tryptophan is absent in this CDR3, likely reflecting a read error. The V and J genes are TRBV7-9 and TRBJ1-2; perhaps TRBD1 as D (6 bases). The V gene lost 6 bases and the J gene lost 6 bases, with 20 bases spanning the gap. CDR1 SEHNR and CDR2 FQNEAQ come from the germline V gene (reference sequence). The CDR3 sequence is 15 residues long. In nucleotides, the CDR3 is TGTGCCAGCAGTGACGGTGGGGGGCAACCGCATGGCTACACCCTC. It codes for CASSDGGGQPHGYTL.

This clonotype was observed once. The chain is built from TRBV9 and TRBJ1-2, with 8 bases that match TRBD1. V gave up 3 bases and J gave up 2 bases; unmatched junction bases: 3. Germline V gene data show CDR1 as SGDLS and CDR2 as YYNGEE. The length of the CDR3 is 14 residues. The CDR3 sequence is CASSDGTGNYGYTF. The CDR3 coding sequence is TGTGCCAGCAGCGACGGGACAGGAAACTATGGCTACACCTTC.

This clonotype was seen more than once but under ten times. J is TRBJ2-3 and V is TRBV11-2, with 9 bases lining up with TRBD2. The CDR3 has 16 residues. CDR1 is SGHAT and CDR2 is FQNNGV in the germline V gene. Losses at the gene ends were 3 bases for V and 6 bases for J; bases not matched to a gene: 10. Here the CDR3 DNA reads TGTGCCAGCAGCTTGCTAGCGGGAACGCTAGGGGATACGCAGTATTTT. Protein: CASSLLAGTLGDTQYF.

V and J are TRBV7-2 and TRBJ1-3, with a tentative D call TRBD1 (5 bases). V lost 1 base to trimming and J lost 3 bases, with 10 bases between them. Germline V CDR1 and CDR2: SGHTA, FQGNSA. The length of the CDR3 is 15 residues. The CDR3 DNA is TGTGCCAGCAGCTTAGTTGGGGCAGTTGGAAACACCATATATTTT. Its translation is CASSLVGAVGNTIYF. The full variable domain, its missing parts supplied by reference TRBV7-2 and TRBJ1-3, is GAGVSQSPSNKVTEKGKDVELRCDPISGHTALYWYRQSLGQGLEFLIYFQGNSAPDKSGLPSDRFSAERTGGSVSTLTIQRTQQEDSAVYLCASSLVGAVGNTIYFGEGSWLTVV.

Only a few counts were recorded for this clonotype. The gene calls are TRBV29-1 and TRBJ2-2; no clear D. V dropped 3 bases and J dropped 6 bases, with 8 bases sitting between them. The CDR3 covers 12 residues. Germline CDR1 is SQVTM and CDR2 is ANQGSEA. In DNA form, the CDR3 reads TGCAGCGTTGACGGTCATTCCGGGGAGCTGTTTTTT. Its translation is CSVDGHSGELFF.

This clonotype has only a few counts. The CDR3 DNA reads as TGTGCCAGTAGGGTGGACAGTTTTCGCACCGGGGAGCTGTTTTTT. Its translation: CASRVDSFRTGELFF. The genes are TRBV19 and TRBJ2-2; TRBD1 is a possible D gene (6 bases). The germline CDR1 and CDR2 sequences are LNHDA and SQIVND (reference sequence). The V gene lost 6 bases and the J gene lost 4 bases, with 15 bases spanning the gap. The CDR3 is 15 amino acids.

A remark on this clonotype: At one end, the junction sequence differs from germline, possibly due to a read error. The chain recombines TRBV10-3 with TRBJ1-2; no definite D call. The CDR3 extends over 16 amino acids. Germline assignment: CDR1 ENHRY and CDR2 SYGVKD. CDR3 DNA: TGTGCCAGCAGTTACTCCGGACCGACTCAGGTTCGCGGCTACACCTTC. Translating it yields CASSYSGPTQVRGYTF.

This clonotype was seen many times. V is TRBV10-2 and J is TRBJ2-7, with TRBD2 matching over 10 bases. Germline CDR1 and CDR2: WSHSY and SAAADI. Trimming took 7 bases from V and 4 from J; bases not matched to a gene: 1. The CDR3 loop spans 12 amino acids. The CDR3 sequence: CASTTSGYEQYF. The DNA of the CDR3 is TGCGCCAGCACGACTAGCGGGTACGAGCAGTACTTC.

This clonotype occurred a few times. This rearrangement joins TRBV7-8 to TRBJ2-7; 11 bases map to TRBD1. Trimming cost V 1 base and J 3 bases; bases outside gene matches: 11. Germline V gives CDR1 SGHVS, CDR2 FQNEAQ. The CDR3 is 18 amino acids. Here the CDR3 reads CASSLETWTGGKNYEQYF. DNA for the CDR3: TGTGCCAGCAGCTTAGAGACCTGGACAGGGGGCAAGAACTACGAGCAGTACTTC.

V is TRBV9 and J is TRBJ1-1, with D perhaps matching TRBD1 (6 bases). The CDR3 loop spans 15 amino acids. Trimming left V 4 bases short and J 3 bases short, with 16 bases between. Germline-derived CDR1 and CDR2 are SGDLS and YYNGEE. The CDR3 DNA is TGTGCCAGCAGCCTCAGGGGAAGTGAGGACACTGAAGCTTTCTTT. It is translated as CASSLRGSEDTEAFF.

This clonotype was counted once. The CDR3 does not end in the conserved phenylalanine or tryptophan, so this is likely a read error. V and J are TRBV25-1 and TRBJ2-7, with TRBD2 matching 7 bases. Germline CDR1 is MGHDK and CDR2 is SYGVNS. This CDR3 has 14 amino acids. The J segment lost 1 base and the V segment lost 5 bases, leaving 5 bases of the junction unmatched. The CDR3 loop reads CASSLLAASYEQYL. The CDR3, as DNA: TGTGCCAGCAGTTTGCTAGCGGCTTCCTACGAGCAGTACCTC.

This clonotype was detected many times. For the CDR3, the DNA is TGTGCCAGTAGAGAGACAGTAAGCAATCAGCCCCAGCATTTT. It translates to CASRETVSNQPQHF. The chain links TRBV19 to TRBJ1-5, with D possibly being TRBD1 (5 bases). Germline values: CDR1 LNHDA, CDR2 SQIVND (reference sequence). The germline V and J ends were trimmed by 6 bases and 1 base, with 10 bases remaining between them. This CDR3 spans 14 amino acids.

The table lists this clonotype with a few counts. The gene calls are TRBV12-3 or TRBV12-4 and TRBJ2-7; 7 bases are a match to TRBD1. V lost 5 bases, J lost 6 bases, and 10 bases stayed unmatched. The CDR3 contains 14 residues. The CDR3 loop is CASSQPGQLSEQYF. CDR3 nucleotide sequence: TGTGCCAGCAGTCAACCGGGACAGCTCTCCGAGCAGTACTTC.

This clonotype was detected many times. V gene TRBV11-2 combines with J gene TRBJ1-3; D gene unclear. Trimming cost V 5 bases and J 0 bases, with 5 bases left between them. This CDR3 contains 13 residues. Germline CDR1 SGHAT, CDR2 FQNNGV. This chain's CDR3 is CASSIGSGNTIYF. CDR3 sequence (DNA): TGTGCCAGCAGCATCGGCTCTGGAAACACCATATATTTT.

The CDR3: CASSEWTPRNTEAFF. For the CDR3, the DNA is TGTGCCAGCAGTGAATGGACTCCAAGAAACACTGAAGCTTTCTTT. The chain carries TRBV6-1 and TRBJ1-1; D remains ambiguous. V was clipped by 2 bases and J by 2 bases, with 12 bases between them. The CDR3 extends over 15 amino acids. CDR1 is MNHNS and CDR2 is SASEGT in the germline V gene.

The CDR3 protein is CASSSAGQAYNEQYF. CDR3 bases: TGTGCCAGCAGCTCCGCGGGGCAGGCCTACAATGAGCAGTACTTC. The rearrangement joins TRBV7-2 to TRBJ2-1, with D perhaps matching TRBD2 (6 bases). Gene TRBJ2-7 matches the end of the DNA better, so the J call may be wrong. Germline CDR1 and CDR2: SGHTA and FQGNSA. This CDR3 has 15 amino acids.